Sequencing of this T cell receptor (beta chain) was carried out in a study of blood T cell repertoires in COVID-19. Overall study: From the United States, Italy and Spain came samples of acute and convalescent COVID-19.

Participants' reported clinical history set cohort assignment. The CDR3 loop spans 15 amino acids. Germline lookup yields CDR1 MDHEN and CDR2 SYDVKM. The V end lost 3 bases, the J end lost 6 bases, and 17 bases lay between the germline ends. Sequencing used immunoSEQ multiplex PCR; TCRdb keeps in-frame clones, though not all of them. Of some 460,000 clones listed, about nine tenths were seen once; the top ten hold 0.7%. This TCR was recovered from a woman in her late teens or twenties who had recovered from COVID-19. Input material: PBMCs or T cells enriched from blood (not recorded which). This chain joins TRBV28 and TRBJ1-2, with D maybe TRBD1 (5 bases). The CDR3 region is CASSFGREEMDGYTF. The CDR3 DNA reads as TGTGCCAGCAGTTTTGGCAGGGAAGAGATGGATGGCTACACCTTC.